This T cell receptor (beta chain) is drawn from a study of shared T cell receptors in the human thymus. CDR1 and CDR2 from the germline V gene are SNHLY and FYNNEI. Trimming removed 3 bases from V and 4 bases from J, with 9 bases in between. CDR3 size: 13 residues. Data came from immunoSEQ multiplex PCR; TCRdb stores just in-frame clones and leaves some out. The table records about 500,000 clones, about 80% of them present only once. In addition, the sample was reused for a study of human thymus T cells. As that study records: Blood and thymic repertoires both appeared biased in V and J gene usage. Related research has reported that thymic repertoires overlap highly among unrelated individuals.

Sequencing used thymocytes. The receptor comes from a boy under two years old with a congenital heart defect. This sequence joins TRBV2 and TRBJ1-2; D not certain. The DNA for the CDR3 is TGTGCCAGCAGTGATGAGGGTATCTATGGCTACACCTTC. Translating gives CASSDEGIYGYTF.